Shown below are 3 T cell receptor beta chains from a single sample sequenced in a study of beta chain features in type 1 diabetes. The study's findings and limits: Shortening that was moderate but significant affected the TCRB CDR3s of Type 1 diabetes patients in all four CD4+ subsets.

All of the isolated RNA was reverse transcribed, so expressed TCRB transcripts were sequenced. Profiled with immunoSEQ multiplex PCR; TCRdb holds only in-frame clones, not every one. The table records around 30,000 clones, about two thirds of them present only once. These receptors' antigens are unknown. What was sequenced was Tregs from blood. These receptors originate from a woman aged 30 to 39 with type 1 diabetes.

This clone was counted a single time. The chain is built from TRBV13 and TRBJ2-3; 9 bases are shared with TRBD2. The CDR3 has 16 residues. The junction had 9 bases not matched to a gene; V was cut back by 5 bases and J by 3 bases. Per the germline V gene, CDR1 is PRHDT and CDR2 is FYEKMQ (reference sequence). CDR3 protein: CASSSKGLAGTDTQYF. CDR3 sequence (DNA): TGTGCCAGCAGCAGTAAAGGGCTAGCGGGGACAGATACGCAGTATTTT. The full variable domain, rest sourced from reference TRBV13 and TRBJ2-3, is AAGVIQSPRHLIKEKRETATLKCYPIPRHDTVYWYQQGPGQDPQFLISFYEKMQSDKGSIPDRFSAQQFSDYHSELNMSSLELGDSALYFCASSSKGLAGTDTQYFGPGTRLTVL.

The chain uses TRBV5-5 and TRBJ2-7, with a weak D call TRBD1 (6 bases). This CDR3 region has 13 residues. V shed 5 bases and J shed 7 bases, with 16 bases lying between them. Germline V lookup: CDR1 SGHKS, CDR2 YYEKEE (reference sequence). CDR3 residues: CASRGAGNWEQYF. The CDR3 nucleotides read TGTGCCAGCAGGGGGGCGGGTAATTGGGAGCAGTACTTC.

This chain connects TRBV11-3 to TRBJ1-1, with unresolved D. The V gene's germline CDR1 is SGHNT and CDR2 YENEEA. The length of the CDR3 is 14 residues. Trimming shortened V by 4 bases and J by 5 bases, and 14 bases separated the two germline ends. The CDR3, as DNA: TGTGCCAGCAGCTCATCCTGGAGTCGGACTGAAGCTTTCTTT. Residues: CASSSSWSRTEAFF.